This is a list of T cell receptor beta chains from one sample in a study of blood T cell repertoires in COVID-19. The repertoire was sequenced with immunoSEQ multiplex PCR; TCRdb's copy has only in-frame clones and lacks some. This sample has under 85,000 clones, with about 83% found just once. Sequenced input: peripheral blood. The receptors here all came from a middle-aged man with acute or convalescent COVID-19. Both conserved end residues are part of each CDR3. Each record gives: V gene, clone size, J gene, D gene, CDR3 DNA, CDR3 protein. D genes are given only for firm matches. The size field is filled for only some rows; it gives once, few, many or a size class.

V: TRBV20-1
size: NA
J: TRBJ2-7
D: TRBD1
DNA: TGCAGTGCTAGTGATCGGGACAGCTCCTACGAGCAGTACTTC
CDR3: CSASDRDSSYEQYF

V: TRBV30
size: NA
J: TRBJ1-2
D: NA
DNA: TGTGCCTGGAGTCGACCAGGGCTTAACTATGGCTACACCTTC
CDR3: CAWSRPGLNYGYTF

V: TRBV6-1
size: NA
J: TRBJ2-1
D: TRBD2
DNA: TGTGCCAGCAGTGAATCTAGCGGGAGGCGCTCCTACAATGAGCAGTTCTTC
CDR3: CASSESSGRRSYNEQFF

V: TRBV19
size: NA
J: TRBJ2-3
D: TRBD2
DNA: TGTGCCAGTAGACCAACAAGCGGGAGACTCACAGATACGCAGTATTTT
CDR3: CASRPTSGRLTDTQYF

V: TRBV6-2/TRBV6-3
size: NA
J: TRBJ2-2
D: NA
DNA: TGTGCCAGCAGTTACGGCGGACTCCCCGGGACCGGGGAGCTGTTTTTT
CDR3: CASSYGGLPGTGELFF

V: TRBV11-2
size: NA
J: TRBJ1-2
D: NA
DNA: TGTGCCAGCAGTTCGACAGGTCCCTATGGCTACACCTTC
CDR3: CASSSTGPYGYTF

V: TRBV6-2/TRBV6-3
size: NA
J: TRBJ2-7
D: TRBD2
DNA: TGTGCCAGCAGTTACTCGGCGGGGGGGCCGAAAGAGCAGTACTTC
CDR3: CASSYSAGGPKEQYF

V: TRBV10-3
size: NA
J: TRBJ1-3
D: NA
DNA: TGTGCCATCAGTGAGTCGACAGACTCTGGAAACACCATATATTTT
CDR3: CAISESTDSGNTIYF

V: TRBV9
size: NA
J: TRBJ1-4
D: NA
DNA: TGTGCCAGCAGCAAGGGAGCGGAGAAGGAAAAACTGTTTTTT
CDR3: CASSKGAEKEKLFF

V: TRBV3-1/TRBV3-2
size: NA
J: TRBJ1-5
D: NA
DNA: TGTGCCAGCAGCCAAGAAGGGAGTAGCAATCAGCCCCAGCATTTT
CDR3: CASSQEGSSNQPQHF

V: TRBV20-1
size: NA
J: TRBJ1-2
D: NA
DNA: TGCAGTGAACAGGACAACTATGGCTACACCTTC
CDR3: CSEQDNYGYTF

V: TRBV27
size: NA
J: TRBJ1-2
D: NA
DNA: TGTGCCAGCAGTTTATCGGGCTGGGGGCGCAATGGCTACACCTTC
CDR3: CASSLSGWGRNGYTF

V: TRBV5-1
size: NA
J: TRBJ1-1
D: NA
DNA: TGCGCCAGCAGCTTCGGGGGGAACACTGAAGCTTTCTTT
CDR3: CASSFGGNTEAFF

V: TRBV24-1
size: NA
J: TRBJ1-1
D: TRBD1
DNA: TGTGCCACCAGTCCGGGACAGCCTACTACTAGCTTGAACACTGAAGCTTTCTTT
CDR3: CATSPGQPTTSLNTEAFF

V: TRBV20-1
size: few
J: TRBJ2-3
D: TRBD2
DNA: TGCAGTGCTAGTAGCGGGGGGGCCGAAGATACGCAGTATTTT
CDR3: CSASSGGAEDTQYF

V: TRBV6-5
size: NA
J: TRBJ2-3
D: NA
DNA: TGTGCCAGCAGTTACTCGATGGGCCGTCCCGGAGATACGCAGTATTTT
CDR3: CASSYSMGRPGDTQYF

V: TRBV11-2
size: NA
J: TRBJ1-5
D: NA
DNA: TGTGCCAGCAGCTTATCGGTTCGACAGCCCCAGCATTTT
CDR3: CASSLSVRQPQHF

V: TRBV5-1
size: NA
J: TRBJ2-7
D: TRBD2
DNA: TGCGCCAGCAGCGTGAGCGGGAGCTACGAGCAGTACTTC
CDR3: CASSVSGSYEQYF

V: TRBV7-2
size: NA
J: TRBJ2-5
D: TRBD2
DNA: TGTGCCAGCAGCTCCTCGAGGGCTAGCGGTCAAGAGACCCAGTACTTC
CDR3: CASSSSRASGQETQYF

V: TRBV14
size: many
J: TRBJ2-5
D: NA
DNA: TGTGCCAGCAGCGTACAAGAGACCCAGTACTTC
CDR3: CASSVQETQYF

V: TRBV4-1
size: NA
J: TRBJ1-5
D: TRBD1
DNA: TGCGCCAGCAGCCAGGGAAGGACAGGGATGCGCAATCAGCCCCAGCATTTT
CDR3: CASSQGRTGMRNQPQHF

V: TRBV29-1
size: NA
J: TRBJ2-7
D: NA
DNA: TGCAGCGTTGTTGGCAGCTCCTACGAGCAGTACTTC
CDR3: CSVVGSSYEQYF

V: TRBV20-1
size: NA
J: TRBJ1-2
D: TRBD1
DNA: TGCAGTGCTAGTACGGGACAGGGCGTTGGAGACTATGGCTACACCTTC
CDR3: CSASTGQGVGDYGYTF

V: TRBV3-1/TRBV3-2
size: NA
J: TRBJ2-5
D: TRBD1
DNA: TGTGCCAGCAGAAAGGGGACAGGCCTCCAAGAGACCCAGTACTTC
CDR3: CASRKGTGLQETQYF

V: TRBV25-1
size: NA
J: TRBJ1-3
D: NA
DNA: TGTGCCAGCAGTGAAGAAGGGGCTAGCTCTGGAAACACCATATATTTT
CDR3: CASSEEGASSGNTIYF

V: TRBV20-1
size: NA
J: TRBJ2-3
D: NA
DNA: TGCAGTGCTAGTTCGGCCCGGGTCACAGATACGCAGTATTTT
CDR3: CSASSARVTDTQYF

V: TRBV5-1
size: NA
J: TRBJ2-1
D: TRBD2
DNA: TGCGCCAGCAGCTTGGGGGGAGGGTTGGGGTACAATGAGCAGTTCTTC
CDR3: CASSLGGGLGYNEQFF

V: TRBV12-3/TRBV12-4
size: few
J: TRBJ1-6
D: NA
DNA: TGTGCCAGCGGGCGCTCCTATAATTCACCCCTCCACTTT
CDR3: CASGRSYNSPLHF

V: TRBV7-9
size: NA
J: TRBJ2-1
D: NA
DNA: TGTGCCAGCAGCTCCCCTCGCGGGGCGTACAATGAGCAGTTCTTC
CDR3: CASSSPRGAYNEQFF

V: TRBV7-7
size: NA
J: TRBJ2-7
D: TRBD1
DNA: TGTGCCAGCAGCCCGGCTACAGGGGGCGGGGAGCAGTACTTC
CDR3: CASSPATGGGEQYF

V: TRBV5-1
size: NA
J: TRBJ1-3
D: TRBD1
DNA: TGCGCCAGCAGCTTGGTGGACAGGGGAAACACCATATATTTT
CDR3: CASSLVDRGNTIYF

V: TRBV7-2
size: NA
J: TRBJ2-7
D: NA
DNA: TGTGCCAGCAGTCCTGACATAGGAGAGCAGTACTTC
CDR3: CASSPDIGEQYF

V: TRBV10-3
size: once
J: TRBJ2-1
D: TRBD1
DNA: TGTGCCATCAGTGAAACCGGGACAGCCTCCTACAATGAGCAGTTCTTC
CDR3: CAISETGTASYNEQFF

V: TRBV2
size: NA
J: TRBJ2-7
D: TRBD1
DNA: TGTGCCAGCAGTCGAGCCGGACAGGGGAAGGGCGCGCAGTACTTC
CDR3: CASSRAGQGKGAQYF

V: TRBV28
size: once
J: TRBJ1-2
D: TRBD1
DNA: TGTGCCAGCACCGTTGACAGGGGGCGAGGGGGCTACACCTTC
CDR3: CASTVDRGRGGYTF

V: TRBV24-1
size: NA
J: TRBJ2-5
D: TRBD1
DNA: TGTGCCACCGGAGAGGGGACAGACCAAGAGACCCAGTACTTC
CDR3: CATGEGTDQETQYF

V: TRBV5-1
size: NA
J: TRBJ2-3
D: TRBD2
DNA: TGCGCCAGCAGCTCCGGGACTAGCGTATCTAGCACAGATACGCAGTATTTT
CDR3: CASSSGTSVSSTDTQYF

V: TRBV19
size: once
J: TRBJ1-5
D: NA
DNA: TGTGCCAGTAGTACAGGGGATGGTCAGCCCCAGCATTTT
CDR3: CASSTGDGQPQHF

V: TRBV7-7
size: NA
J: TRBJ1-6
D: TRBD1
DNA: TGTGCCAGCAGCCTCTCACGCCAGGGGGGTAATTCACCCCTCCACTTT
CDR3: CASSLSRQGGNSPLHF

V: TRBV19
size: NA
J: TRBJ2-1
D: TRBD2
DNA: TGTGCCAGTAGTCGCAGGACTAGCGGTGCCGGAGGTAGCAATGAGCAGTTCTTC
CDR3: CASSRRTSGAGGSNEQFF

V: TRBV28
size: NA
J: TRBJ2-7
D: NA
DNA: TGTGCCAGCAGTTTACCCCGCGGACTGGGGGCCCACGAGCAGTACTTC
CDR3: CASSLPRGLGAHEQYF

V: TRBV7-9
size: NA
J: TRBJ1-2
D: TRBD1
DNA: TGTGCCAGCAGCTTTGGACAGGACAGGGGCTATGGCTACACCTTC
CDR3: CASSFGQDRGYGYTF